The 19 T cell receptor beta chains reported below all come from one sample, sequenced in a study of OX40 agonist ivuxolimab in advanced cancers. The protocol was immunoSEQ multiplex PCR, while the TCRdb copy is restricted to in-frame clones and leaves out a portion. The sample holds 100,000 or so clones, around 93% seen once. The input for sequencing was CD4+ or CD8+ T cells sorted from blood, taken in a trial of the OX40 agonist ivuxolimab. All receptors derive from an adult with an advanced solid tumor such as melanoma, head and neck, liver or kidney cancer.

The V and J genes are TRBV6-1 and TRBJ1-2; 11 positions match TRBD1. CDR3 length: 14 amino acids. From germline, CDR1 is MNHNS and CDR2 SASEGT. The V gene end was trimmed by 4 bases and the J gene end by 9 bases; junction bases not matched to a gene: 7. The CDR3 loop is CASSADRDRGSYTF. CDR3 sequence (DNA): TGTGCCAGCAGTGCCGACCGGGACAGGGGGAGCTACACCTTC.

As DNA, the CDR3 is TGTGCCAGCTCAGCTCGGACTAGCGACCCGCGGGATGAGCAGTTCTTC. It specifies CASSARTSDPRDEQFF. V gene TRBV18 combines with J gene TRBJ2-1; 9 bases map to TRBD2. CDR3 size: 16 residues. Germline CDR1 and CDR2: KGHSH and LQKENI. V shed 5 bases and J 8 bases; nucleotides not matched to a gene: 13.

This chain uses TRBV28 with TRBJ2-4, with 8 bases fitting TRBD1. The J segment lost 0 bases and the V segment lost 2 bases, leaving 3 bases of the junction unmatched. The CDR3 runs 16 residues. Per germline, CDR1 MDHEN and CDR2 SYDVKM. The CDR3 sequence is CASSLQGALAKNIQYF. For the CDR3, the DNA is TGTGCCAGCAGTTTACAGGGGGCTCTAGCCAAAAACATTCAGTACTTC.

V is TRBV7-2 and J is TRBJ2-5, with no clear D. The CDR3 is 14 amino acids. V lost 0 bases to trimming and J lost 1 base, with 6 bases between them. Germline CDR1 SGHTA, CDR2 FQGNSA. The CDR3 coding sequence is TGTGCCAGCAGCTTAGCGGCGATCCAAGAGACCCAGTACTTC. Translated: CASSLAAIQETQYF.

This rearrangement joins TRBV29-1 to TRBJ2-2, with D possibly being TRBD1 (5 bases). V dropped 3 bases and J dropped 2 bases, with 7 bases sitting between them. Germline CDR1 SQVTM, CDR2 ANQGSEA. The length of the CDR3 is 13 residues. The CDR3 spells CSVDQGNTGELFF. The CDR3 bases are TGCAGCGTTGACCAGGGAAACACCGGGGAGCTGTTTTTT.

This clone was seen once. The V and J genes are TRBV6-5 and TRBJ1-3; D is unresolved. The CDR3 loop spans 15 amino acids. Germline V CDR1 and CDR2: MNHEY, SVGAGI. The V gene lost 6 bases and the J gene lost 0 bases, with 12 bases spanning the gap. CDR3 loop: CASRISGSSGNTIYF. In DNA, the CDR3 is TGTGCCAGCAGGATCAGTGGGAGCTCTGGAAACACCATATATTTT.

The V call is TRBV11-3, the J call TRBJ2-5, with 7 bases matching TRBD2. V gave up 8 bases and J gave up 4 bases; unmatched junction bases: 7. This CDR3 has 13 residues. The germline CDR1 and CDR2 sequences are SGHNT and YENEEA. Here the CDR3 DNA reads TGTGCCAGCGGTGGGACTACACGAGAGACCCAGTACTTC. This gives the protein CASGGTTRETQYF. The full variable domain, in which reference TRBV11-3 and TRBJ2-5 provide the parts outside the CDR3, is EAGVVQSPRYKIIEKKQPVAFWCNPISGHNTLYWYLQNLGQGPELLIRYENEEAVDDSQLPKDRFSAERLKGVDSTLKIQPAELGDSAVYLCASGGTTRETQYFGPGTRLLVL.

The chain recombines TRBV19 with TRBJ2-1, with D possibly being TRBD1 or TRBD2 (5 bases each). Germline V CDR1 and CDR2: LNHDA, SQIVND (reference sequence). This CDR3 is built from 15 residues. Trimming pared 3 bases from V and 7 bases from J, leaving 16 bases between. This CDR3 reads CASSIPGTWGNEQFF. As DNA, the CDR3 is TGTGCCAGTAGTATCCCAGGGACCTGGGGGAATGAGCAGTTCTTC.

This clone was seen just once. This rearrangement joins TRBV28 to TRBJ2-7; TRBD1 matches 9 bases. V trimming: 8 bases; J trimming: 5 bases; junction bases outside the gene matches: 7. In germline, CDR1 is MDHEN, CDR2 SYDVKM. This CDR3 comprises 13 residues. CDR3 loop: CASRDRVTHEQYF. CDR3 nucleotide sequence: TGTGCCAGCCGGGACAGGGTAACCCACGAGCAGTACTTC.

The chain links TRBV27 to TRBJ1-1; the D gene is possibly TRBD1 (6 bases). The CDR3 sequence is 15 residues long. CDR1 is MNHEY and CDR2 is SMNVEV in the germline V gene (reference sequence). The V gene lost 6 bases and the J gene lost 5 bases, with 19 bases spanning the gap. The CDR3 region is CASSPLDRLGTEAFF. CDR3 nucleotide sequence: TGTGCCAGCAGCCCTCTCGACAGGCTTGGAACTGAAGCTTTCTTT.

The chain carries TRBV7-2 and TRBJ2-3; no clear D gene. This CDR3 region has 15 residues. The V and J ends lost 1 base and 2 bases respectively, with 10 bases between them. Germline V gene lookup returns CDR1 SGHTA and CDR2 FQGNSA. The CDR3 nucleotides are TGTGCCAGCAGCTTAGAAACGAGGCCCACAGATACGCAGTATTTT. It codes for CASSLETRPTDTQYF.

The chain joins TRBV6-1 to TRBJ2-3; D might be TRBD1 or TRBD2, each matching 5 bases. The CDR3 loop spans 15 amino acids. V was shortened by 5 bases and J by 3 bases, with 15 bases between the two germline ends. Per germline, CDR1 MNHNS and CDR2 SASEGT. CDR3 sequence reads: CASSPGWGFTDTQYF. The CDR3, as DNA: TGTGCCAGCAGTCCGGGGTGGGGGTTTACAGATACGCAGTATTTT.

The rearrangement links TRBV6-5 to TRBJ2-2, with 7 nucleotides matching TRBD1. Germline V CDR1 and CDR2: MNHEY, SVGAGI. Trimming removed 5 bases from V and 5 bases from J; junction bases left unmatched: 8. This CDR3 contains 15 residues. CDR3: CASSPDRSGTGELFF. The CDR3 DNA sequence: TGTGCCAGCAGTCCGGACAGGTCCGGTACCGGGGAGCTGTTTTTT.

V is TRBV9 and J is TRBJ2-1, with TRBD1 matching over 7 bases. From germline, CDR1 is SGDLS and CDR2 YYNGEE. J gave up 3 bases and V 2 bases, and 8 bases lay outside the gene matches. This CDR3 comprises 16 residues. The CDR3 sequence is CASSVGTAEIYNEQFF. DNA of the CDR3: TGTGCCAGCAGCGTCGGGACAGCTGAAATCTACAATGAGCAGTTCTTC.

The chain employs TRBV28 and TRBJ2-7; D gene ambiguous. In germline, CDR1 is MDHEN, CDR2 SYDVKM. The CDR3 has 14 residues. Deletions cut 7 bases from V and 1 base from J, with 14 bases between. The CDR3 nucleotides read TGTGCCAGCAACCACGGAGCGTCTTCCTACGAGCAGTACTTC. This translates into CASNHGASSYEQYF.

This clone was detected once. The chain has TRBV19 and TRBJ1-1; weak D call: TRBD1 (6 bases). Germline V gene data show CDR1 as LNHDA and CDR2 as SQIVND (reference sequence). With 2 bases removed from V and 5 bases from J, the gap between germline ends came to 18 bases. The CDR3 runs 16 residues. CDR3 residues: CASSIRTGLAGTEAFF. The CDR3 coding sequence is TGTGCCAGTAGTATAAGAACAGGGTTAGCTGGGACTGAAGCTTTCTTT.

This chain links TRBV7-9 with TRBJ1-1, with D unresolved. CDR3 size: 12 residues. Deletions cut 11 bases from V and 4 bases from J, with 14 bases between. In germline, CDR1 is SEHNR, CDR2 FQNEAQ (reference sequence). The CDR3 DNA reads TGTGCCGGTAAAGTGGTAGGCACTGAAGCTTTCTTT. This translates into CAGKVVGTEAFF.

J is TRBJ2-2 and V is TRBV28; D not certain. Germline CDR1 MDHEN, CDR2 SYDVKM. V was shortened by 6 bases and J by 0 bases, with 11 bases between the two germline ends. This CDR3 has 15 amino acids. CDR3 sequence: CASRRISSNTGELFF. In DNA form, the CDR3 reads TGTGCCAGCAGACGGATTAGCTCGAACACCGGGGAGCTGTTTTTT.

V and J are TRBV4-1 and TRBJ2-5, with D tentatively TRBD2 (6 bases). The germline gives CDR1 MGHRA, CDR2 YSYEKL. The V gene lost 1 base and the J gene lost 3 bases, with 18 bases spanning the gap. The CDR3 sequence is 17 residues long. The CDR3 is CASSQAAGTGKKETQYF. As DNA, the CDR3 is TGCGCCAGCAGCCAAGCCGCCGGGACTGGAAAAAAAGAGACCCAGTACTTC.